These 22 T cell receptor beta chains share one sample of origin, sequenced in a study of blood T cell repertoires in COVID-19. The assay was immunoSEQ multiplex PCR, and TCRdb's table has in-frame clones only and misses some. The sample holds over 70,000 clones, 85% seen once. The sample consisted of peripheral blood. The source is a man in his sixties with COVID-19, enrolled during active disease.

In DNA, the CDR3 is TGTGCCAGCCTCGGCCAGGGGGCTGGGGCCAACGTCCTGACTTTC. It codes for CASLGQGAGANVLTF. The chain couples TRBV28 to TRBJ2-6; 7 nucleotides agree with TRBD1. CDR1 and CDR2 from the germline V gene are MDHEN and SYDVKM. This CDR3 has 15 residues. V dropped 8 bases and J dropped 2; count of bases not matched to a gene: 6.

This clone occurred once. CDR3: CASSLFPGETQYF. CDR3 DNA: TGTGCCAGCAGCTTATTCCCGGGAGAGACCCAGTACTTC. The chain combines TRBV7-7 with TRBJ2-5; D gene uncertain. Trimming shortened V by 2 bases and J by 4 bases, and 8 bases separated the two germline ends. The CDR3 sequence is 13 residues long. Germline V CDR1 and CDR2: SSHAT, FNYEAQ (reference sequence).

V usage is TRBV7-9 and J usage is TRBJ2-1; 13 bases agree with TRBD2. The V and J ends lost 5 bases and 7 bases, in that order; junction bases with no gene match: 5. CDR1 is SEHNR and CDR2 is FQNEAQ in the germline V gene (reference sequence). The CDR3 is 15 residues long. CDR3 bases: TGTGCCAGCAGCCCCGGGACTAGCGGGATGAATGAGCAGTTCTTC. Residues: CASSPGTSGMNEQFF.

This sequence joins TRBV10-3 and TRBJ2-1; 9 nucleotides match TRBD2. The CDR3 totals 16 residues. The germline V gene has CDR1 ENHRY and CDR2 SYGVKD. V shed 2 bases and J 5 bases; nucleotides not matched to a gene: 7. CDR3 bases: TGTGCCATCAGTGAGCAAGTAGCGGGGGTGAACAATGAGCAGTTCTTC. It yields the protein CAISEQVAGVNNEQFF.

This sequence joins TRBV18 and TRBJ2-7, with TRBD1 matching 8 bases. This CDR3 is built from 16 residues. CDR1 and CDR2 (germline): KGHSH, LQKENI. Trimming at V came to 3 bases and at J to 4 bases, leaving 11 bases not matched to a gene. The CDR3 nucleotides read TGTGCCAGCTCACCCCAGGGGGCTCTCTCCCTATACGAGCAGTACTTC. It specifies CASSPQGALSLYEQYF. Full variable domain (rest looked up from reference TRBV18 and TRBJ2-7): NAGVMQNPRHLVRRRGQEARLRCSPMKGHSHVYWYRQLPEEGLKFMVYLQKENIIDESGMPKERFSAEFPKEGPSILRIQQVVRGDSAAYFCASSPQGALSLYEQYFGPGTRLTVT.

DNA of the CDR3: TGTGCCAGCAGCACCATTCCCCGGGGGGGTGGCACAGATACGCAGTATTTT. Translated: CASSTIPRGGGTDTQYF. V gene TRBV3-1 (or the pseudogene TRBV3-2) combines with J gene TRBJ2-3, with 8 bases that match TRBD2. This CDR3 spans 17 amino acids. J gave up 1 base and V 5 bases, and 11 bases lay outside the gene matches. The germline V gene has CDR1 LGHDT and CDR2 YNNKEL (reference sequence).

The count of this clone is one. This chain joins TRBV30 and TRBJ1-2, with 7 positions matching TRBD1. V shed 2 bases and J 6 bases; nucleotides not matched to a gene: 9. Germline assignment: CDR1 GTSNPN and CDR2 SVGIG (reference sequence). There are 14 residues in the CDR3. CDR3 sequence: CAWSPTGAADGYTF. The CDR3 region has the DNA TGTGCCTGGAGTCCTACAGGGGCGGCTGATGGCTACACCTTC. The entire variable domain, with the rest obtained from reference TRBV30 and TRBJ1-2, is as follows: SQTIHQWPATLVQPVGSPLSLECTVEGTSNPNLYWYRQAAGRGLQLLFYSVGIGQISSEVPQNLSASRPQDRQFILSSKKLLLSDSGFYLCAWSPTGAADGYTFGSGTRLTVV.

This clone has just a few counts. V is TRBV10-1 and J is TRBJ2-2; 7 bases are a match to TRBD2. CDR1 and CDR2 (germline): WNHNN, SYGVQD (reference sequence). V shed 2 bases and J 0 bases; nucleotides not matched to a gene: 0. The CDR3 runs 15 residues. CDR3 DNA sequence: TGCGCCAGCAGTGAGGGGGGGGCGAACACCGGGGAGCTGTTTTTT. Translation gives CASSEGGANTGELFF.

V gene TRBV19 combines with J gene TRBJ1-5; a possible D gene is TRBD1 (5 bases). The CDR3 contains 14 residues. The V gene lost 7 bases and the J gene lost 4 bases, with 14 bases spanning the gap. Germline lookup yields CDR1 LNHDA and CDR2 SQIVND (reference sequence). CDR3 loop: CASNRGRGNQPQHF. The DNA for the CDR3 is TGTGCCAGTAACCGGGGCCGGGGGAATCAGCCCCAGCATTTT.

The chain recombines TRBV11-2 with TRBJ1-5; the D is unclear. The CDR3 covers 13 residues. CDR1 and CDR2 (germline): SGHAT, FQNNGV. V lost 5 bases to trimming and J lost 6 bases, with 11 bases between them. CDR3 amino acids: CASSPDLSQPQHF. The CDR3 DNA follows: TGTGCCAGCAGCCCGGACTTGTCTCAGCCCCAGCATTTT.

The gene calls are TRBV14 and TRBJ2-3; TRBD1 matches 8 bases. Trimming removed 4 bases from V and 4 bases from J; junction bases left unmatched: 4. CDR1 is SGHDN, CDR2 FVKESK, per germline. The CDR3 is 14 amino acids. CDR3 in amino acids: CASSPMTGADTQYF. The DNA for the CDR3 is TGTGCCAGCAGCCCTATGACAGGGGCAGATACGCAGTATTTT.

The J gene is TRBJ1-4, the V gene TRBV5-4; 7 bases line up with TRBD1. Trimming cost V 3 bases and J 5 bases; bases outside gene matches: 7. CDR3 length equals 15 residues. In germline, CDR1 is SGHNT, CDR2 YYREEE (reference sequence). The DNA of the CDR3 is TGTGCCAGCAGCTCGACCGGGACAGACAATGAAAAACTGTTTTTT. Amino acid sequence: CASSSTGTDNEKLFF.

In its sample, this clone was seen once. The chain employs TRBV19 and TRBJ2-1, with a weak D call TRBD2 (6 bases). Germline CDR1 is LNHDA and CDR2 is SQIVND (reference sequence). There are 15 residues in the CDR3. V lost 1 base and J 2 bases, leaving 9 bases between the germline ends. The CDR3 sequence is CASSIAGVTYNEQFF. Written as DNA, the CDR3 is TGTGCCAGTAGTATAGCGGGGGTCACCTACAATGAGCAGTTCTTC.

The CDR3 loop reads CASSPWTGTTANQPQHF. The CDR3 DNA reads as TGTGCCAGCAGTCCTTGGACAGGGACCACGGCTAATCAGCCCCAGCATTTT. V is TRBV28 and J is TRBJ1-5; TRBD1 agrees at 8 bases. CDR1 is MDHEN and CDR2 is SYDVKM in the germline V gene. Trimming removed 5 bases from V and 4 bases from J; junction bases left unmatched: 13. CDR3 length equals 17 residues.

The genes are TRBV29-1 and TRBJ2-2; TRBD1 agrees at 8 bases. The CDR3 covers 14 residues. After removal of 7 bases from V and 0 bases from J, the junction contained 4 bases not matched to a gene. Germline V gene sequence: CDR1 SQVTM, CDR2 ANQGSEA. In nucleotides, the CDR3 is TGCAGCGCCGGGGACAGGTCGAACACCGGGGAGCTGTTTTTT. Encoded protein: CSAGDRSNTGELFF.

The chain joins TRBV7-9 to TRBJ1-2, with TRBD1 matching 7 bases. This CDR3 has 14 residues. V was clipped by 5 bases and J by 4 bases; unmatched bases: 7. Germline CDR1 and CDR2: SEHNR and FQNEAQ (reference sequence). The CDR3, as DNA: TGTGCCAGCAGCCCTGACCGGGACAGCTATGGCTACACCTTC. Residues: CASSPDRDSYGYTF.

The chain recombines TRBV7-6 with TRBJ1-6, with D possibly TRBD1 on 6 matching bases. CDR3 length: 14 amino acids. Looked up from germline, CDR1 is SGHVS and CDR2 is FNYEAQ. V lost 5 bases to trimming and J lost 6 bases, with 11 bases between them. CDR3 loop: CASSLDSINSPLHF. The CDR3 DNA follows: TGTGCCAGCAGCCTGGACAGTATTAATTCACCCCTCCACTTT.

V and J are TRBV6-1 and TRBJ2-5; 9 nucleotides match TRBD2. Germline assignment: CDR1 MNHNS and CDR2 SASEGT. The CDR3 runs to 15 residues. The ends lost 3 bases at V and 2 bases at J; junction bases unmatched: 4. CDR3 DNA: TGTGCCAGCAGTGAGATAGCGGGGGATCAAGAGACCCAGTACTTC. Protein sequence: CASSEIAGDQETQYF.

This clone was detected a few times. The rearrangement links TRBV5-6 to TRBJ2-3; 10 bases are a match to TRBD2. Germline lookup yields CDR1 SGHDT and CDR2 YYEEEE. CDR3 size: 14 residues. Trimming removed 1 base from V and 12 bases from J; junction bases left unmatched: 8. This chain's CDR3 is CASSLTSGMNTQYF. CDR3 nucleotides: TGTGCCAGCAGCTTGACTAGCGGGATGAACACACAGTATTTT.

The J gene is TRBJ1-4, the V gene TRBV6-2 or TRBV6-3, with D maybe TRBD1 (6 bases). Germline V lookup: CDR1 MNHEY, CDR2 SVGEGT. Trimming removed 4 bases from V and 3 bases from J, with 9 bases in between. The CDR3 is made up of 14 amino acids. CDR3 bases: TGTGCCAGCAGTTCCAGGGGTTCTAATGAAAAACTGTTTTTT. Its protein is CASSSRGSNEKLFF.

This chain joins TRBV6-5 and TRBJ2-7; 7 nucleotides line up with TRBD1. Unmatched junction bases numbered 6, after V lost 7 bases and J lost 0 bases. The CDR3 runs 14 residues. Germline V lookup: CDR1 MNHEY, CDR2 SVGAGI. CDR3 bases: TGTGCCAGCAACCGCAGGGGGAGCTCCTACGAGCAGTACTTC. Translating gives CASNRRGSSYEQYF.

The chain is built from TRBV6-5 and TRBJ2-2; 7 nucleotides align to TRBD2. The ends lost 11 bases at V and 7 bases at J; junction bases unmatched: 13. This CDR3 is built from 14 residues. CDR1 is MNHEY, CDR2 SVGAGI, per germline. CDR3 sequence: CAGQRGESVGELFF. The CDR3 region has the DNA TGTGCCGGCCAACGGGGGGAGTCTGTCGGGGAGCTGTTTTTT.